Here is one T cell receptor beta chain with its context. Its antigen is not known. Relapse after autologous stem cell transplantation occurred in every patient, and brentuximab vedotin exposure varied. Germline CDR1 MGHRA, CDR2 YSYEKL. The CDR3 is made up of 22 amino acids. J gave up 0 bases and V 1 base, and 21 bases lay outside the gene matches. Sequencing was performed with immunoSEQ multiplex PCR; in TCRdb, only in-frame clones are kept and a portion is missing. The sample holds 40,000 to 65,000 clones, roughly 80% seen once. The data originate from a study of PD-1 blockade in classical Hodgkin lymphoma. Notes on the study in general: Newly diagnosed patients were reported to exhibit reduced baseline TCR diversity relative to healthy donors.

The clonotype originates from a human donor with classical Hodgkin lymphoma. The chain links TRBV4-1 to TRBJ2-4; 7 bases line up with TRBD1. The sequenced sample was peripheral blood mononuclear cells (PBMCs), obtained at baseline. The CDR3 nucleotides are TGCGCCAGCAGCCAAGGTCCCCTTGTGACAGGGCCGCATATTCAAGCCAAAAACATTCAGTACTTC. Translation: CASSQGPLVTGPHIQAKNIQYF.